Here is one T cell receptor beta chain with its context. It lacks a known antigen. Per-base quality was not reported, and no clone a single base away is much larger than it. The data were obtained in a study of shared clonotypes between healthy human individuals (TCRdb year 2020). About the full investigation: The cohort included three men and a couple of women between 18 and 49 years of age. Leukapheresis yielded between about 0.9 and 8.9 billion PBMCs per donor. To estimate repertoire size and how much clonotype sharing occurs between individuals, the study deeply sequenced the blood TCR repertoires of about 5 healthy adults. Different laboratories and diverse techniques were used to prepare libraries and sequence TCR repertoires, to increase sequencing depth and limit assay-specific biases. For each donor, CD4 naive and CD4 memory were each given three plates, CD8 naive was given two plates, and CD8 memory was given one plate.

CD8 naive samples consisted of CD45RO-negative cells that were positively selected for CCR7, yielding a CD45RA+CCR7+ population without TemRA cells. The donors were healthy, HIV-negative adults with no recently reported acute infections or vaccinations. Every donor was a Caucasian adult residing in Nashville, Tennessee, USA. Blood was obtained by leukapheresis, after which PBMCs were separated by Ficoll-Histopaque density gradient centrifugation and cryopreserved in liquid nitrogen vapor phase. Analytical flow cytometry was used to check the purity and quantity of each magnetically sorted T cell population. Genomic DNA was isolated from every sorted fraction and measured by UV absorbance on a Nanodrop 2000c. CDR1 is given as SGHVS and CDR2 as FQNEAQ, both from the germline V gene. The V and J ends are trimmed by 0 bases and 5 bases, leaving 4 bases between them. CDR3 length: 12 amino acids, cysteine to phenylalanine. Only CDR3 DNA is held: 36 bases, read in frame from base 1.

What the work shows at the level of the full study, not this receptor alone: Higher generation probabilities were observed for clonotypes shared by all four sorted-subset donors than for non-shared clonotypes. Pairwise subsampling indicated that sequencing depth was expected to affect the degree of clonotype sharing among donors. Incomplete sequencing was indicated by rarefaction of sorted-subset datasets, despite the large sequencing depth. Naive subsets generally had larger estimated clonotype richness than memory subsets did. Sampling was limited to blood, and TCR repertoires in tissue likely differ from TCR repertoires in blood. Sharing across a few donors was observed for approximately 5% of naive CD4, less than 4% of naive CD8, roughly 2.3% of memory CD4, and around 0.4% of memory CD8 clonotypes. Because the study included a small number of donors, the genetic and exposure-history diversity represented was limited.

Using the deep immunoSEQ assay, multiplex PCR amplified TCR CDR3 regions from genomic DNA. For each cell subset, the extracted genomic DNA was distributed evenly across all wells of several immunoSEQ 96-well plates, and each plate served as one replicate. For sorted subsets, roughly 200 ng of genomic DNA, equivalent to 25,000 to 35,000 T cell genomes, went into each replicate PCR. Purified libraries were quantified with a Qubit 3.0 fluorometer, sized on a Bioanalyzer 2100, and re-quantified with the KAPA Library Quantification kit. Every immunoSEQ 96-well plate was sequenced on a separate single-read 150-cycle Illumina NextSeq 550 flow cell. The paper's data handling went like this. The immunoSEQ output contained only junctional sequences without quality scores, so filtering could not match that applied to full-length reads. To assign V/J genes and CDR3, sequences were annotated against IMGT germline references using PyIR, a Python wrapper for IgBLAST v1.9. Reads with weak V/J assignments (E-value above 1e-6), missing CDR3, stop codons, out-of-frame junctions, or ambiguous translated residues were removed. V3J clonotypes were defined as sequences sharing the same inferred V gene, J gene, and CDR3 amino acid sequence. Percentage overlap between repertoires was calculated by dividing the number of shared unique clonotypes by the size of the smaller repertoire. RTK rarefaction, the Chao1 estimator, and Recon v2.1 estimates of unobserved clonotypes were used to assess repertoire richness. Generation probabilities were computed with OLGA for all TCRbeta clonotypes obtained by the gDNA method from a few donors. TCRdb took over this immuneACCESS table, retaining in-frame rearrangements with V and J assigned. Such tables are incomplete; in checked studies, under half of the missing clones stem from an unresolved V gene, and the remainder is unexplained. V and J calls and clone size come straight from that table; D and trimming were deduced from the DNA. The sample yields more than 500,000 clones; roughly 95% were counted once. The ten largest make up approximately 0.11% of the sample.

Sequenced: naive CD8+ T cells sorted from blood. The sample's cell subset or site, from its label and the paper: CD45RA+CCR7+. In this chain, TRBV7-8 is recombined with TRBJ2-5; the D gene lacks a confident call. The sequence derives from a woman aged 25-40 years in good health. Here is the DNA: TGTGCCAGCAGCTTAGCGCTGGAGACCCAGTACTTC. Its protein is CASSLALETQYF.